The entry that follows covers one TCR beta chain sequence. What it binds is unknown. There are 17 residues in the CDR3. Germline V gene sequence: CDR1 LNHDA, CDR2 SQIVND (reference sequence). The trim removed 4 bases at V and 2 bases at J, leaving 8 bases unmatched. The sample is drawn from a study of T cell responses to AZD1222 COVID-19 vaccine. Study-wide results and caveats: Baseline serostatus was positive in only a handful of AZD1222 recipients. Repertoires in all cases were sampled only once the peak T cell response had passed.

Generated by immunoSEQ multiplex PCR, the TCRdb table keeps only in-frame clones and is missing some. The table has nearly 110,000 clones, 89% seen once; the top ten hold 6.6%. This sequence originates from an adult in good health. V is TRBV19 and J is TRBJ2-1; 10 bases fit TRBD2. The sequenced sample was peripheral blood, obtained on day 0 of AZD1222 vaccination. As DNA, the CDR3 is TGTGCCAGTAGTAGCGATATAGCGGGAGGCCCCTACAATGAGCAGTTCTTC. It yields the protein CASSSDIAGGPYNEQFF.